The T cell receptor (beta chain) under discussion was sequenced for a study of cytomegalovirus exposure and HLA in healthy donors. Study-level information: Prior work identified around 100 million unique TCR beta sequences in 190 million or so T cells. Notes on the study in general: A later analysis linked a missense variant in DCLRE1C to the trimming of TCR beta V and J genes.

Points on this clone: No antigen is known for it.

CDR1 SGDLS and CDR2 YYNGEE come from the germline V gene. The CDR3 covers 19 residues. The ends lost 0 bases at V and 5 bases at J; junction bases unmatched: 11. Donors were nominally healthy when sampled, though unrecorded immune exposures were likely. Primers included in the PCR were 60 Vbeta and 13 Jbeta primers. Assay: immunoSEQ multiplex PCR; the TCRdb copy retains only in-frame clones and omits some. This table holds fewer than 90,000 clones, approximately 72% found once. The TCR originated in a man aged 25 to 40 in good health and CMV-seropositive. The chain employs TRBV9 and TRBJ2-1, with 13 bases lining up with TRBD2. The specimen was PBMCs. The CDR3 sequence is CASSVAWGTSGGGNNEQFF. The DNA for the CDR3 is TGTGCCAGCAGCGTAGCTTGGGGAACTAGCGGGGGGGGAAACAATGAGCAGTTCTTC.